The entry below describes one T cell receptor (beta chain). Its antigen is undetermined. The CDR3 has 14 amino acids. V was pared by 4 bases and J by 8 bases, with 14 bases between. Germline V CDR1 and CDR2: MNHNS, SASEGT. The authors reverse transcribed all of the isolated RNA, so sequencing captured expressed TCRB transcripts. Only in-frame clones appear in the TCRdb table, and some are missing; sequencing was by immunoSEQ multiplex PCR. The repertoire holds over 600,000 clones, with approximately 13% as singletons. This record belongs to a study of beta chain features in type 1 diabetes. The wider study: The study examined around 100 million sorted cells across all samples. Study findings and constraints: Shortening that was moderate but significant affected the TCRB CDR3s of Type 1 diabetes patients in all four CD4+ subsets.

Sequenced input: naive CD4+ T cells from blood. The chain links TRBV6-1 to TRBJ2-2, with a tentative D call TRBD1 (6 bases). The clonotype originates from a young man with type 1 diabetes. CDR3 DNA: TGTGCCAGCAGTGGATACAGGGCAGGGGGGGAGCTGTTTTTT. Residues: CASSGYRAGGELFF.